This is a list of T cell receptor beta chains from one sample in a study of patients and donors after allogeneic stem cell transplantation. Via MiXCR, TCRdb re-called the RT-PCR reads, giving one row per CDR3 protein. This sample yields roughly 880,000 distinct CDR3 sequences, of which more than 15% are seen a single time; around 6% belongs to the top ten. Sample: blood, either unsorted or a sorted T cell fraction (not recorded which). These receptors originate from a human donor who was either an allogeneic HSCT recipient or a stem cell or donor lymphocyte infusion donor (not recorded which). It is not recorded whose cells these are; they may come from a transplant donor. Each CDR3 is given with its conserved first and last residue. D genes are given only for firm matches. Only some rows state a clone size, as once, few, many or a class for expanded clones.

NA | TRBJ2-3 | NA | TRBV20-1 | CSARAPRISTDTQYF | TGCAGTGCTAGAGCCCCACGTATAAGCACAGATACGCAGTATTTT
NA | TRBJ1-2 | NA | TRBV11-3 | CASSLGGQIGGYTF | TGTGCCAGCAGCTTAGGAGGCCAGATCGGCGGCTACACCTTC
TRBD2 | TRBJ2-2 | NA | TRBV12-3/TRBV12-4 | CASSSGTSRVGGELFF | TGTGCCAGCAGTTCCGGGACTAGCCGAGTTGGCGGGGAGCTGTTTTTT
TRBD1 | TRBJ2-7 | few | TRBV5-1 | CASSRTGDYEQYF | TGCGCCAGCAGCAGGACAGGGGACTACGAGCAGTACTTC
TRBD1 | TRBJ1-5 | NA | TRBV3-1 | CASSQGDRGANQPQHF | TGTGCCAGCAGCCAAGGGGACAGGGGCGCCAATCAGCCCCAGCATTTT
NA | TRBJ1-1 | NA | TRBV24-1 | CATRSRENTEAFF | TGTGCCACCAGGTCGAGGGAGAACACTGAAGCTTTCTTT
NA | TRBJ1-4 | few | TRBV15 | CATSRDMAKTEKLFF | TGTGCCACCAGCAGAGATATGGCTAAAACCGAAAAACTGTTTTTT
NA | TRBJ2-2 | NA | TRBV6-2/TRBV6-3 | CASSYPDLDTGELFF | TGTGCCAGCAGTTACCCCGACTTGGATACCGGGGAGCTGTTTTTT
NA | TRBJ1-5 | few | TRBV27 | CASSSGLYGQPQHF | TGTGCCAGCAGTTCGGGACTGTACGGCCAGCCCCAGCATTTT
NA | TRBJ2-6 | few | TRBV6-1 | CASSERDTPLRSGANVLTF | TGTGCCAGCAGTGAACGGGACACCCCCCTCCGCTCTGGGGCCAACGTCCTGACTTTC
NA | TRBJ2-7 | few | TRBV29-1 | CSVESYTQRDGTYEQYF | TGCAGCGTTGAGAGTTACACCCAACGGGACGGGACCTACGAGCAGTACTTC
NA | TRBJ1-5 | NA | TRBV12-3/TRBV12-4 | CASSLNRASQPQHF | TGTGCCAGCAGTTTAAACAGGGCGTCTCAGCCCCAGCATTTT
NA | TRBJ2-5 | few | TRBV29-1 | CSVGIRAGETQYF | TGCAGCGTCGGGATCAGGGCGGGAGAGACCCAGTACTTC
NA | TRBJ2-5 | few | TRBV25-1 | CASSPPGAETQYF | TGTGCCAGCAGTCCCCCTGGGGCGGAGACCCAGTACTTC
TRBD1 | TRBJ2-2 | few | TRBV19 | CASMPGQGLSGELFF | TGTGCCAGTATGCCGGGACAGGGACTATCCGGGGAGCTGTTTTTT
NA | TRBJ1-1 | NA | TRBV12-3/TRBV12-4 | CASSFAGYTEAFF | TGTGCCAGCAGTTTTGCCGGCTACACTGAAGCTTTCTTT
NA | TRBJ1-3 | NA | TRBV5-1 | CASSSTAVSGNTIYF | TGCGCCAGCAGCTCCACAGCAGTGTCTGGAAACACCATATATTTT
NA | TRBJ2-2 | NA | TRBV9 | CASSVLDNTGELFF | TGTGCCAGCAGCGTCCTTGACAACACCGGGGAGCTGTTTTTT
NA | TRBJ2-1 | many | TRBV24-1 | CATSEPDQTEQFF | TGTGCCACCAGTGAGCCTGACCAGACCGAGCAGTTCTTC
NA | TRBJ1-3 | few | TRBV21-1 | CASSPPDRSNSGNTIYF | TGTGCCAGCAGCCCCCCGGACAGATCAAACTCTGGAAACACCATATATTTT
NA | TRBJ1-2 | NA | TRBV12-3/TRBV12-4 | CASSLGGRSAGYTF | TGTGCCAGCAGTTTGGGGGGGCGGTCTGCTGGCTACACCTTC
TRBD2 | TRBJ2-3 | NA | TRBV11-3 | CASSHRTSGTTDTQYF | TGTGCCAGCAGCCATAGGACTAGCGGGACCACAGATACGCAGTATTTT
NA | TRBJ1-1 | NA | TRBV30 | CAWSGGRVLAPMNTEAFF | TGTGCCTGGAGCGGGGGTAGGGTTTTAGCACCCATGAACACTGAAGCTTTCTTT
NA | TRBJ1-5 | few | TRBV2 | CASSEVRGRQPQHF | TGTGCCAGCAGTGAAGTCAGGGGACGTCAGCCCCAGCATTTT
NA | TRBJ2-7 | few | TRBV20-1 | CSARNGRGGSYEQYF | TGCAGTGCTAGAAACGGACGTGGGGGTTCCTACGAGCAGTACTTC
NA | TRBJ2-2 | few | TRBV20-1 | CSAVGGRSPSSGELFF | TGCAGTGCAGTCGGGGGTCGCAGTCCTAGCTCCGGGGAGCTGTTTTTT
NA | TRBJ1-2 | NA | TRBV20-1 | CSARERDNYGYTF | TGCAGTGCTAGAGAGAGAGATAACTATGGCTACACCTTC
NA | TRBJ2-5 | NA | TRBV7-2 | CASSLPGVPSQETQYF | TGTGCCAGCAGCTTACCGGGGGTGCCCTCTCAAGAGACCCAGTACTTC
TRBD2 | TRBJ2-1 | NA | TRBV18 | CASSPQAGTIPYNEQFF | TGTGCCAGCTCACCACAAGCGGGGACTATCCCTTACAATGAGCAGTTCTTC
TRBD1 | TRBJ2-3 | NA | TRBV5-1 | CASSWTGLGTDTQYF | TGCGCCAGCAGCTGGACAGGGTTAGGCACAGATACGCAGTATTTT
NA | TRBJ2-5 | NA | TRBV4-1 | CASSPNGGQETQYF | TGCGCCAGCAGCCCTAACGGCGGACAAGAGACCCAGTACTTC
NA | TRBJ2-7 | many | TRBV5-1 | CASSLAVRGNEQYF | TGCGCCAGCAGCTTGGCGGTCAGGGGCAACGAGCAGTACTTC
NA | TRBJ1-5 | NA | TRBV20-1 | CSARVGRSNQPQHF | TGCAGTGCTAGAGTAGGACGTAGCAATCAGCCCCAGCATTTT
TRBD1 | TRBJ2-3 | many | TRBV5-1 | CASSLVGQGTDTQYF | TGTGCCAGCAGCTTGGTGGGACAGGGGACGGATACGCAGTATTTT
TRBD2 | TRBJ2-3 | NA | TRBV3-1 | CASSRRTSGNTDTQYF | TGTGCCAGCAGCCGCCGGACTAGCGGGAATACAGATACGCAGTATTTT
NA | TRBJ2-3 | NA | TRBV12-3/TRBV12-4 | CASSLMGPTQYF | TGTGCCAGCAGTTTAATGGGTCCCACGCAGTATTTT
NA | TRBJ2-5 | NA | TRBV5-6 | CASSLASRGETQYF | TGTGCCAGCAGCTTGGCCTCGCGAGGGGAGACCCAGTACTTC
TRBD1 | TRBJ2-3 | few | TRBV20-1 | CSAPRPGQGTDTQYF | TGCAGTGCCCCTAGACCGGGACAGGGGACAGATACGCAGTATTTT